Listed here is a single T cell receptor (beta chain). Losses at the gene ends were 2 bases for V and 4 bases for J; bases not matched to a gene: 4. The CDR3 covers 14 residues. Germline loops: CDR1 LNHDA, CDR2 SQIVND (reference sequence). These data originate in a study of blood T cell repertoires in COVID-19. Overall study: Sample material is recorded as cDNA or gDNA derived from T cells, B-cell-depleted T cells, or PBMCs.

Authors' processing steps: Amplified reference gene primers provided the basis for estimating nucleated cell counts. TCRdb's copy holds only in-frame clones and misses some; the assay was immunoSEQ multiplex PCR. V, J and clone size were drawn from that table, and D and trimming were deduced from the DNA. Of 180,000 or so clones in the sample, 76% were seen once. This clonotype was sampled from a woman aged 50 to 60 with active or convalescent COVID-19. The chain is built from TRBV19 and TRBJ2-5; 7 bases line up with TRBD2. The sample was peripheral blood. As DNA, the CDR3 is TGTGCCAGTAGTATAACGGGACTACTAGAGACCCAGTACTTC. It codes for CASSITGLLETQYF.